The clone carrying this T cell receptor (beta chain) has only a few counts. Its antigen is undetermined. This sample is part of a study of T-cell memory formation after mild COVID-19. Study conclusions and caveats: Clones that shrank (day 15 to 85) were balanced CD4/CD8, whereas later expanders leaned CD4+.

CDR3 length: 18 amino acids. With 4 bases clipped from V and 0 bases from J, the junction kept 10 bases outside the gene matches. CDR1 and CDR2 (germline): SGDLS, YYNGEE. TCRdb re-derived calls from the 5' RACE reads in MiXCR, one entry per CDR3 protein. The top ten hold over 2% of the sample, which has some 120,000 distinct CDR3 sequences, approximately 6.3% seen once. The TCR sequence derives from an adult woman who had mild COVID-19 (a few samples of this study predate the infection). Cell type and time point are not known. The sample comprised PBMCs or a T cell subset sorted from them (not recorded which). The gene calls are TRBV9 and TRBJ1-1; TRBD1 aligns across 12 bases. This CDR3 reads CASSTGTGGWGLNTEAFF. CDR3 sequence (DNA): TGTGCCAGCAGCACCGGGACAGGGGGCTGGGGACTGAACACTGAAGCTTTCTTT.